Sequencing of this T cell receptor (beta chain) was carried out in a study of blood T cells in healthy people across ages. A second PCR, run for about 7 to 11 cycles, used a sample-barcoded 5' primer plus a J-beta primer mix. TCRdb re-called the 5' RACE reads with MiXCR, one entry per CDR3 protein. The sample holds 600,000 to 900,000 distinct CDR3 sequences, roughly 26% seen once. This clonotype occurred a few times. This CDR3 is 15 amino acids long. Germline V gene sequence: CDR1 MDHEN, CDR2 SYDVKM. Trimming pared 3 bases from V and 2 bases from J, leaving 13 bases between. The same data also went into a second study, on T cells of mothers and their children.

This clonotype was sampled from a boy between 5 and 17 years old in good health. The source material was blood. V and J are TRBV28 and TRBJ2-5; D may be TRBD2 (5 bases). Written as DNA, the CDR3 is TGTGCCAGCAGTTTTAGCGTCGTAGGTCAAGAGACCCAGTACTTC. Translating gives CASSFSVVGQETQYF.